Listed below are T cell receptor beta chains from one sample, sequenced in a study of siplizumab effects on memory and regulatory T cells. This table comes from immunoSEQ multiplex PCR, and its TCRdb copy is limited to in-frame clones, with some not included. The sample gives some 100,000 clones, about 91% of which show up once; around 0.7% is in the top ten. Sequences were obtained from Tregs sorted from blood. The receptors stem from a human donor in good health. The CDR3 runs from the conserved cysteine through the conserved F or W.

v_call	j_call	cdr3_length	cdr3_aa
TRBV2	TRBJ2-3	21	CASSERGGAGGPLMGTDTQYF
TRBV4-1	TRBJ1-4	17	CASSQDLFRTTNEKLFF
TRBV5-1	TRBJ2-3	14	CASSPGTGSLTQYF
TRBV10-1	TRBJ2-3	14	CASSPSGARDTQYF
TRBV10-3	TRBJ2-3	15	CAISEGAGGQDTQYF
TRBV18	TRBJ2-7	16	CASSPPVGQGAYEQYF
TRBV27	TRBJ2-6	16	CASSPQTFTGANVLTF
TRBV11-2	TRBJ1-4	15	CASSLSYRINEKLFF
TRBV5-1	TRBJ2-5	17	CASSLGGIVVTQETQYF
TRBV14	TRBJ2-2	15	CASSQVGGTAGELFF
TRBV6-6	TRBJ1-2	16	CASSYSRWQARGGYTF
TRBV6-1	TRBJ1-2	14	CASSPRPGQAGYTF
TRBV19	TRBJ1-2	15	CASSHQVNLNYGYTF
TRBV19	TRBJ2-6	15	CASSKDSPGANVLTF
TRBV15	TRBJ2-7	13	CATSLSGTYEQYF
TRBV21-1	TRBJ1-2	14	CASSKLQINYGYTF
TRBV19	TRBJ1-2	11	CASRQTYGYTF
TRBV5-1	TRBJ1-1	13	CASSQGQNTEAFF
TRBV11-2	TRBJ2-1	14	CASSLGLASNEQFF
TRBV7-8	TRBJ1-2	15	CASSPLERANYGYTF
TRBV27	TRBJ2-2	15	CASKTRGANTGELFF
TRBV9	TRBJ2-3	14	CASSLLAGTDTQYF
TRBV19	TRBJ2-7	11	CASREGYEQYF
TRBV6-6	TRBJ1-2	16	CASSYSGQGVVYGYTF
TRBV5-1	TRBJ1-5	15	CASSLVPGSNQPQHF
TRBV28	TRBJ1-2	16	CASRPDRGRANYGYTF
TRBV4-2	TRBJ2-5	15	CASSQDRAGGETQYF
TRBV7-8	TRBJ2-7	15	CASSLGWEPSYEQYF
TRBV6-4	TRBJ2-1	17	CASSEYSGRLTYNEQFF